This is a list of T cell receptor beta chains from one sample in a study of blood T cell repertoires in COVID-19. Assay used: immunoSEQ multiplex PCR; TCRdb lists only in-frame clones, some missing. The data contain some 390,000 clones, approximately 86% of them singletons. The sequenced sample consisted of peripheral blood. These receptors all stem from a human donor in a cohort sampled during active COVID-19. Each CDR3 is given with its conserved first and last residue. D genes are given only for firm matches. Only some rows state a clone size, as once, few, many or a class for expanded clones.

CDR3: CASSFVAASTWTF
DNA: TGTGCCAGCAGCTTTGTGGCGGCTTCTACTTGGACCTTC
D: .
V: TRBV7-8
size: .
J: TRBJ1-2

CDR3: CASSALPGTGVGEKLFF
DNA: TGTGCCAGCAGCGCACTACCAGGGACAGGGGTGGGTGAAAAACTGTTTTTT
D: TRBD1
V: TRBV9
size: .
J: TRBJ1-4

CDR3: CASTDRDKDTEAFF
DNA: TGTGCCAGTACCGACAGGGACAAGGACACTGAAGCTTTCTTT
D: TRBD1
V: TRBV19
size: .
J: TRBJ1-1

CDR3: CASSTAPSGYNEQFF
DNA: TGCGCCAGCAGCACAGCCCCTAGCGGATACAATGAGCAGTTCTTC
D: TRBD2
V: TRBV5-1
size: .
J: TRBJ2-1

CDR3: CAWSVRPDGVASTEAFF
DNA: TGTGCCTGGAGTGTACGGCCGGACGGGGTGGCTTCCACTGAAGCTTTCTTT
D: .
V: TRBV30
size: few
J: TRBJ1-1

CDR3: CASSQLGGRGVAGELFF
DNA: TGTGCCAGCAGCCAACTAGGGGGCAGAGGAGTGGCCGGGGAGCTGTTTTTT
D: TRBD1
V: TRBV14
size: many
J: TRBJ2-2

CDR3: CASSLGQGMYEQYF
DNA: TGTGCCAGCAGTTTAGGGCAGGGGATGTACGAGCAGTACTTC
D: .
V: TRBV28
size: .
J: TRBJ2-7

CDR3: CASSEDRGNNEQFF
DNA: TGTGCCAGCAGCGAGGACAGGGGGAACAATGAGCAGTTCTTC
D: TRBD1
V: TRBV2
size: .
J: TRBJ2-1

CDR3: CASSLGPGGSYGYTF
DNA: TGTGCCAGCAGCTTAGGGCCAGGGGGGTCCTATGGCTACACCTTC
D: TRBD1
V: TRBV7-3
size: .
J: TRBJ1-2

CDR3: CASSLMAGARNTEAFF
DNA: TGTGCCAGCAGCTTGATGGCCGGAGCGCGGAACACTGAAGCTTTCTTT
D: .
V: TRBV5-5
size: .
J: TRBJ1-1

CDR3: CASSWAGRYNEQFF
DNA: TGTGCCAGCAGCTGGGCGGGGCGGTACAATGAGCAGTTCTTC
D: .
V: TRBV5-4
size: once
J: TRBJ2-1

CDR3: CASSTANTGELFF
DNA: TGTGCCAGCAGCACAGCGAACACCGGGGAGCTGTTTTTT
D: .
V: TRBV7-3
size: .
J: TRBJ2-2

CDR3: CASSPDAGTRRGEQFF
DNA: TGTGCCAGCAGTCCCGACGCCGGGACTAGGAGGGGTGAGCAGTTCTTC
D: TRBD2
V: TRBV9
size: .
J: TRBJ2-1

CDR3: CASSPGLAGGPSWYVGEQFF
DNA: TGTGCCAGTAGTCCCGGACTAGCGGGAGGGCCCAGCTGGTATGTAGGTGAGCAGTTCTTC
D: TRBD2
V: TRBV19
size: many
J: TRBJ2-1

CDR3: CASTAPQVYGELFF
DNA: TGTGCCAGCACCGCTCCACAGGTCTACGGGGAGCTGTTTTTT
D: .
V: TRBV28
size: .
J: TRBJ2-2

CDR3: CASSQGTSGGYEQYF
DNA: TGTGCCAGCAGCCAAGGGACTAGCGGGGGGTACGAGCAGTACTTC
D: TRBD2
V: TRBV4-2
size: .
J: TRBJ2-7

CDR3: CASRGGGTGVLNSPLHF
DNA: TGTGCCAGCAGGGGAGGTGGGACAGGGGTCCTAAATTCACCCCTCCACTTT
D: TRBD1
V: TRBV28
size: .
J: TRBJ1-6

CDR3: CASSAGGYEQYF
DNA: TGTGCCAGTAGTGCGGGGGGCTACGAGCAGTACTTC
D: TRBD2
V: TRBV19
size: once
J: TRBJ2-7

CDR3: CASSKGDLAVYNEQFF
DNA: TGCGCCAGCAGCAAAGGCGACTTAGCGGTCTACAATGAGCAGTTCTTC
D: .
V: TRBV4-1
size: .
J: TRBJ2-1

CDR3: CASNRARQDSPLHF
DNA: TGTGCCAGTAATCGCGCCAGACAGGATTCACCCCTCCACTTT
D: .
V: TRBV19
size: .
J: TRBJ1-6

CDR3: CASSHDRNTGELFF
DNA: TGTGCCAGCAGCCATGACAGAAACACCGGGGAGCTGTTTTTT
D: .
V: TRBV11-3
size: .
J: TRBJ2-2

CDR3: CASSEPTVVRVEQYF
DNA: TGTGCCAGCAGTGAACCGACAGTCGTGAGAGTCGAGCAGTACTTC
D: .
V: TRBV6-1
size: few
J: TRBJ2-7

CDR3: CAITPGQGSPDTQYF
DNA: TGTGCCATCACCCCGGGACAGGGGTCCCCGGATACGCAGTATTTT
D: TRBD1
V: TRBV10-3
size: .
J: TRBJ2-3

CDR3: CASLSSGGGDTQYF
DNA: TGTGCCAGCTTATCTAGCGGCGGGGGAGATACGCAGTATTTT
D: TRBD2
V: TRBV6-5
size: .
J: TRBJ2-3

CDR3: CASSPLLVTGMTEQYF
DNA: TGTGCCAGCAGCCCCCTCCTGGTGACAGGGATGACCGAGCAGTACTTC
D: TRBD1
V: TRBV9
size: .
J: TRBJ2-7

CDR3: CASSLGFSSYEQYF
DNA: TGCGCCAGCAGCTTGGGATTCAGCTCCTACGAGCAGTACTTC
D: .
V: TRBV5-1
size: .
J: TRBJ2-7

CDR3: CATWDSLQETQYF
DNA: TGTGCCACCTGGGACTCCCTACAAGAGACCCAGTACTTC
D: .
V: TRBV15
size: .
J: TRBJ2-5

CDR3: CASTRQLDTGELFF
DNA: TGTGCCAGCACCCGACAACTAGACACCGGGGAGCTGTTTTTT
D: .
V: TRBV27
size: .
J: TRBJ2-2

CDR3: CASSQAGRIGGTEAFF
DNA: TGTGCCAGCAGCCAAGCTGGTCGAATAGGGGGCACTGAAGCTTTCTTT
D: .
V: TRBV3-1/TRBV3-2
size: few
J: TRBJ1-1

CDR3: CASSLGRGNTEAFF
DNA: TGTGCCAGCTCACTAGGGCGGGGGAACACTGAAGCTTTCTTT
D: .
V: TRBV18
size: once
J: TRBJ1-1

CDR3: CASSSDRGRNNEQFF
DNA: TGCGCCAGCAGCTCCGACAGGGGCCGCAACAATGAGCAGTTCTTC
D: TRBD1
V: TRBV5-1
size: .
J: TRBJ2-1

CDR3: CASSYSPGREYIF
DNA: TGTGCCAGCAGTTACTCGCCGGGGCGGGAGTACATCTTC
D: TRBD2
V: TRBV6-2/TRBV6-3
size: .
J: TRBJ2-4

CDR3: CASSSGQARYGYTF
DNA: TGTGCCAGCAGCTCCGGACAGGCCCGTTATGGCTACACCTTC
D: TRBD1
V: TRBV6-5
size: .
J: TRBJ1-2